Listed below are T cell receptor beta chains from one sample, sequenced in a study of shared clonotypes between healthy human individuals. Produced via immunoSEQ multiplex PCR; TCRdb's table is partial and in-frame only. Counted here are roughly 1,000,000 clones, 75% to 80% occurring once; the ten biggest clones make up 0.4% to 0.55%. Material: memory CD4+ T cells from PBMCs. Source of these receptors: a man aged 18 to 30 in good health. Some clones in this sample may be carry-over from other donors' samples. Each CDR3 is given with its conserved first and last residue. A D gene is named only where the DNA matches it firmly. Clone size is not always given. Where it is, it says once, few, many or a class for expanded clones.

>-|TRBD2|TRBJ2-3|TRBV5-1
TGCGCCAGCAGCGGGGGACTATCAGATACGCAGTATTTT
CASSGGLSDTQYF
>-|TRBD1|TRBJ2-2|TRBV6-1
TGTGCCAGCAGTGGGGACAGATTATCCGGGGAGCTGTTTTTT
CASSGDRLSGELFF
>-|-|TRBJ2-2|TRBV7-9
TGTGCCAGCAGCTCCGGGCCGGAACACCGGGGAGCTGTTTTT
CASSSGPEHRGAVF
>-|-|TRBJ2-2|TRBV9
TGTGCCAGCAGCCGAGAGTGGATCCCCACCGGGGAGCTGTTTTTT
CASSREWIPTGELFF
>few|-|TRBJ2-5|TRBV20-1
TGCAGTGCTAGGGGGGGAGAGACCCAGTACTTC
CSARGGETQYF
>few|-|TRBJ2-1|TRBV2
TGTGCCAGCAGTGTAGATTGGAATGAGCAGTTCTTC
CASSVDWNEQFF
>-|-|TRBJ1-5|TRBV28
TGTGCCAGCAGTTCCCTTGGGAGGGTTGGCAATCAGCCCCAGCATTTT
CASSSLGRVGNQPQHF
>-|-|TRBJ1-5|TRBV2
TGTGCCAGCAGTGAAAATGGGGCAGGTTTCTGGCCCCAGCATTTT
CASSENGAGFWPQHF
>-|TRBD1|TRBJ1-1|TRBV6-1
TGTGCCAGCAGTCCAGGACAGGTCGGGGGCACTGAAGCTTTCTTT
CASSPGQVGGTEAFF
>-|TRBD2|TRBJ2-1|TRBV5-1
TGCGCCAGCAGCTCGCTAGCGGGACTTACCACGAACAATGAGCAGTTCTTC
CASSSLAGLTTNNEQFF
>-|-|TRBJ2-1|TRBV2
TGTGCCAGCAGTGACCAAGTTAGGATAGACTGGTACAATGAGCAGTTCTTC
CASSDQVRIDWYNEQFF
>-|-|TRBJ2-5|TRBV12-1
TGTGCCAGCAGCTATACTAGTGATCGGGAGACCCAGTACTTC
CASSYTSDRETQYF
>-|TRBD1|TRBJ1-5|TRBV28
TGTGCCAGCAGTACCGGGACAGGTTGGTTGCCCCAGCATTTT
CASSTGTGWLPQHF
>-|-|TRBJ1-6|TRBV18
TGTGCCAGCTCACTCTTCGGGAAGGGGGAATCACCCCTCCACTTT
CASSLFGKGESPLHF
>-|-|TRBJ2-7|TRBV7-9
TGTGCCAGCAGCTTTGACTACGAGCAGTACTTC
CASSFDYEQYF
>-|TRBD2|TRBJ2-7|TRBV6-5
TGTGCCAGCAGCCGGGGGGGGGACACGTCCTACGAGCAGTACTTC
CASSRGGDTSYEQYF
>once|-|TRBJ1-1|TRBV11-1
TGTGCCAGCAGCTTTCAAGGGGAAACTGAAGCTTTCTTT
CASSFQGETEAFF
>few|-|TRBJ2-3|TRBV21-1
TGTGCCAGCCGGAGGCGGGACGGAGATACGCAGTATTTT
CASRRRDGDTQYF
>once|-|TRBJ2-7|TRBV7-9
TGTGCCAGCAGCTTCTCACCTCCTAGGGGCCGGTACGAGCAGTACTTC
CASSFSPPRGRYEQYF
>-|-|TRBJ2-7|TRBV10-3
TGTGCCATCAGTGACTCAACCCCAGGCCAGCAGTACTTC
CAISDSTPGQQYF
>-|-|TRBJ1-6|TRBV30
TGTGCCTGGAGGCGGGCCGGGACACCGAATTCACCCCTCCACTTT
CAWRRAGTPNSPLHF
>-|-|TRBJ2-1|TRBV10-1
TGCGCCAGCAGTGAGGGCAACTACAATGAGCAGTTCTTC
CASSEGNYNEQFF
>few|-|TRBJ2-2|TRBV2
TGTGCCAGCAGTGAAAGACTCCGCACCGGGGAGCTGTTTTTT
CASSERLRTGELFF
>once|TRBD1|TRBJ1-2|TRBV5-1
TGCGCCAGCAGACCCGGGACAGGGTCTAACTATGGCTACACCTTC
CASRPGTGSNYGYTF
>-|TRBD1|TRBJ1-1|TRBV28
TGTGCCAGCAGTCTGAGACAGGGTATCACTGAAGCTTTCTTT
CASSLRQGITEAFF
>-|-|TRBJ2-4|TRBV7-8
TGTGCCAGCAGCTTAAGTCCCAGCAGGAACATTCAGTACTTC
CASSLSPSRNIQYF
>-|-|TRBJ1-1|TRBV28
TGTGCCAGCAGTTTAGGGACGGCATACACTGAAGCTTTCTTT
CASSLGTAYTEAFF
>-|TRBD2|TRBJ2-7|TRBV5-5
TGTGCCAGCAGCTCCTTGGGGGGACTAGCGTTGCGCTCCTACGAGCAGTACTTC
CASSSLGGLALRSYEQYF
>-|TRBD2|TRBJ2-7|TRBV2
TGTGCCAGCAGCACCGAAGGGCTAGCGGGAGTCGAGCAGTACTTC
CASSTEGLAGVEQYF
>-|-|TRBJ1-2|TRBV28
TGTGCCAGCCGACTGCCGGGGAGCAGTTCGAGGGGCTACACCTTC
CASRLPGSSSRGYTF
>few|-|TRBJ2-5|TRBV11-2
TGTGCCAGCAGCCCGCGGGACTTTCAAGAGACCCAGTACTTC
CASSPRDFQETQYF
>-|-|TRBJ2-5|TRBV30
TGTGCCTGGAGCGGTGGGGAGACCCAGTACTTC
CAWSGGETQYF
>-|-|TRBJ1-5|TRBV18
TGTGCCAGCTCAGAAGCGAGAAATCAGCCCCAGCATTTT
CASSEARNQPQHF
>-|-|TRBJ2-7|TRBV9
TGTGCCAGCAGCCCCCGGTGGGAGCGGTACTACGAGCAGTACTTC
CASSPRWERYYEQYF
>few|TRBD2|TRBJ2-7|TRBV6-5
TGTGCCAGCAGTTACCCGCGCACTAGCGGATCCTACGAGCAGTACTTC
CASSYPRTSGSYEQYF
>-|-|TRBJ1-2|TRBV28
TGTGCCAGCACCCTGGGACATAACTATGGCTACACCTTC
CASTLGHNYGYTF
>-|-|TRBJ2-4|TRBV6-5
TGTGCCAGCAGTCCGGTAGTTGGGGCCAAAAACATTCAGTACTTC
CASSPVVGAKNIQYF
>-|-|TRBJ2-7|TRBV11-2
TGTGCCAGCAGCACTAGCTCAGGCTCCTACGAGCAGTACTTC
CASSTSSGSYEQYF
>-|TRBD1|TRBJ1-2|TRBV4-3
TGCGCCAGCAGCCCTGTACCGGGACAGACAGCCCTCTATGGCTACACCTTC
CASSPVPGQTALYGYTF
>few|-|TRBJ2-7|TRBV2
TGTGCCAGCGGAACTGAGCGTGCGTACGAGCAGTACTTC
CASGTERAYEQYF
>-|-|TRBJ2-1|TRBV28
TGTGCCAGCAGTTCCTTGGGCTCCTACAATGAGCAGTTCTTC
CASSSLGSYNEQFF
>few|TRBD1|TRBJ1-2|TRBV6-5
TGTGCCAGTGGAATCGGGACAGGACTCTATGGCTACACCTTC
CASGIGTGLYGYTF
>-|-|TRBJ2-4|TRBV19
TGTGCCAGTAGCCCAACAGGGATAGCCAAAAACATTCAGTACTTC
CASSPTGIAKNIQYF
>-|-|TRBJ1-5|TRBV19
TGTGCCAGTAGGGGGTCATATAGCAATCAGCCCCAGCATTTT
CASRGSYSNQPQHF
>-|-|TRBJ1-2|TRBV7-8
TGTGCCAGCAGCTCCCAGGGACGTGTTTCGGGGGGCTACACCTTC
CASSSQGRVSGGYTF
>-|-|TRBJ1-3|TRBV9
TGTGCCAGCAGCCCAGGAGGGGGTTCTGGAAACACCATATATTTT
CASSPGGGSGNTIYF
>once|-|TRBJ2-2|TRBV6-4
TGTGCCAGCAGTGACCCAGGGGGGCCCGGGGAGCTGTTTTTT
CASSDPGGPGELFF
>-|TRBD2|TRBJ2-2|TRBV5-1
TGCGCCAGCAGCTTGGTGGCGGGAGTTGGTTACACCGGGGAGCTGTTTTTT
CASSLVAGVGYTGELFF